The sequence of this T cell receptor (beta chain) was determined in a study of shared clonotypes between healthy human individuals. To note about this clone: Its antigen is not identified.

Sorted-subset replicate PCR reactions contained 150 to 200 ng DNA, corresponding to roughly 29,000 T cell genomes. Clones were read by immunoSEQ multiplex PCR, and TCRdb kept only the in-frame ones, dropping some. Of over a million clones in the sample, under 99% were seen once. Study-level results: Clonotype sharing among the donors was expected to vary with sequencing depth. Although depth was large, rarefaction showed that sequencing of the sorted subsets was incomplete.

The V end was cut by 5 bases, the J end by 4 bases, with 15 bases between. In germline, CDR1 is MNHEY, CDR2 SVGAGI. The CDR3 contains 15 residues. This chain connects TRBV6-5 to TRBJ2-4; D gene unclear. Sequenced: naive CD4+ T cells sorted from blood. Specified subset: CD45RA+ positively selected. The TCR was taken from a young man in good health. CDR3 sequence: CASSPRAPLKNIQYF. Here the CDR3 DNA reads TGTGCCAGCAGTCCCCGGGCCCCCTTAAAAAACATTCAGTACTTC.